This T cell receptor (beta chain) was recovered during a study of blood T cell repertoires in COVID-19. Looking at the study overall: The United States, Italy and Spain were the sources of the acute and convalescent COVID-19 samples.

Original processing methods: Nucleated cell counts were estimated from reference gene primer amplification. Some clones are missing from TCRdb's copy, which holds only in-frame ones; the method was immunoSEQ multiplex PCR. V and J calls plus clone size are reproduced from that table; the DNA served to infer D and trimming. Among 150,000 to 200,000 clones listed, roughly 87% were seen once. CDR1 and CDR2 (germline): GTSNPN, SVGIG (reference sequence). Trimming shortened V by 0 bases and J by 0 bases, and 3 bases separated the two germline ends. There are 13 residues in the CDR3. This clonotype was obtained from a man between 45 and 60 years old who had recovered from COVID-19. The genes are TRBV30 and TRBJ1-5; no clear D gene. Material for sequencing was PBMCs or T cells enriched from blood (not recorded which). CDR3 nucleotides: TGTGCCTGGAGTGTACTTAGCAATCAGCCCCAGCATTTT. Its translation is CAWSVLSNQPQHF.